The subject of this entry is one T cell receptor (beta chain). The data are from a study of shared clonotypes between healthy human individuals. Only in-frame clones appear in the TCRdb table, and some are missing; sequencing was by immunoSEQ multiplex PCR. The sample shows about 1 million clones, approximately 80% of them seen only once. Germline values: CDR1 SGHRS, CDR2 YFSETQ. Trimming took 4 bases from V and 12 from J, leaving 25 bases between them. CDR3 length: 15 amino acids. This TCR was sampled from a young man in good health. Some clones in this sample may be carry-over from other donors' samples. Sample: memory CD4+ T cells from PBMCs. The subset was: CD45RA-negative fraction. This sequence joins TRBV5-1 and TRBJ1-1; D possibly corresponds to TRBD1 (6 bases). The DNA for the CDR3 is TGCGCCAGCAGCCCCGTCCGGGGGGCCGAGGTGATGCCTTTCTTT. As protein: CASSPVRGAEVMPFF.